A selection of T cell receptor beta chains follows, all from one sample in a study of cytomegalovirus exposure and HLA in healthy donors. Using immunoSEQ multiplex PCR, the repertoire was profiled, and TCRdb retains in-frame clones only, with some absent. The table includes fewer than 200,000 clones, around 83% detected once. Sequencing used PBMCs. The receptor set was obtained from a girl aged 2 to 10 in good health and CMV-seropositive. CDR3s include the opening cysteine and the closing phenylalanine or tryptophan. D genes are given only for firm matches.

j_call	v_call	d_call	cdr3_aa
TRBJ2-1	TRBV10-3	-	CAISSLARSLNEQFF
TRBJ2-3	TRBV28	-	CASSVAVAGTGGTQYF
TRBJ2-3	TRBV9	-	CASSVDPRTGRGTDTQYF
TRBJ2-3	TRBV5-4	-	CASSLFWGGGTDTQYF
TRBJ2-1	TRBV6-5	-	CASSYQGSSYNEQFF
TRBJ2-7	TRBV25-1	TRBD1	CASSPTTGKFFEQYF
TRBJ2-7	TRBV9	TRBD1	CASSVRTGTGEQYF
TRBJ1-2	TRBV6-5	-	CASSNGQYSNYGYTF
TRBJ1-1	TRBV19	TRBD1	CASSLRQGEAFF
TRBJ1-2	TRBV2	-	CASRPPLNSGWGGYTF
TRBJ2-7	TRBV4-1	-	CASSQAGFSYEQYF
TRBJ2-7	TRBV19	TRBD2	CASSGIAGLAYEQYF
TRBJ1-2	TRBV5-1	-	CASSLDQVMDYGYTF
TRBJ2-7	TRBV9	-	CASSPKRNSYEQYF
TRBJ2-7	TRBV7-9	TRBD2	CASSFTSDSYEQYF
TRBJ2-4	TRBV4-1	TRBD1	CASSQLTGIPKNIQYF